The rows below give T cell receptor beta chains drawn from one sample of a study of T cells after yellow fever vaccination. From the 5' RACE reads, TCRdb called clonotypes with MiXCR, one entry per CDR3 protein. In the table there are 150,000 or so distinct CDR3 sequences, approximately 9.7% of which are singletons. This specimen was CD8+ T cells sorted from PBMCs, taken 45 days after the yellow fever booster vaccination. These receptors were collected from a man aged 18 to 30 who received the YFV17D yellow fever vaccine. CDR3s include the opening cysteine and the closing phenylalanine or tryptophan. The D gene is left open where the match is weak. Clone size appears in some rows only: once, few, many, or a class for an expanded clone.

j_call v_call clone_size d_call cdr3_nt cdr3_aa
TRBJ1-3 TRBV7-2 few NA TGTGCCAGCAGCTTAGGTCTATTCTCTGGAAACACCATATATTTT CASSLGLFSGNTIYF
TRBJ1-1 TRBV4-1 NA TRBD1 TGCGCCAGCAGCCAAGCTCAACAGGGGGTCGTTCTCTTCTACACTGAAGCTTTCTTT CASSQAQQGVVLFYTEAFF
TRBJ2-7 TRBV18 NA TRBD1 TGTGCCAGCTCAGTATCCGACAGGGCAGTAACCTACGAGCAGTACTTC CASSVSDRAVTYEQYF
TRBJ2-3 TRBV5-5 few NA TGTGCCAGCAGCATGGGTCCGGGACGCGCTGCAAGGGCAGATACGCAGTATTTT CASSMGPGRAARADTQYF
TRBJ1-2 TRBV6-2/TRBV6-3 many TRBD1 TGTGCCAGCAGTCCGAAGGAGACAGGGCACTATGGCTACACCTTC CASSPKETGHYGYTF
TRBJ2-3 TRBV15 few TRBD2 TGTGCCACCAGCAGAGATCGGGGGACTAGCCCAGATACGCAGTATTTT CATSRDRGTSPDTQYF
TRBJ1-2 TRBV20-1 few NA TGCAGTGCTTTTGACAGTACTTCCTATGGCTACACCTTC CSAFDSTSYGYTF
TRBJ2-3 TRBV7-9 few TRBD2 TGTGCCAGCAGCTTAGTGCTAGCGGGGAGAAATACGCAGTATTTT CASSLVLAGRNTQYF
TRBJ2-4 TRBV5-8 NA NA TGTGCCAGCAGCCTTGGGAGAAAAAGGCACTTC CASSLGRKRHF
TRBJ2-1 TRBV2 NA TRBD1 TGTGCCAGGGACAGGGCCAATGAGCAGTTCTTC CARDRANEQFF
TRBJ1-2 TRBV29-1 many NA TGCAGCGTAACGGGGGCAAACTATGGCTACACCTTC CSVTGANYGYTF
TRBJ1-1 TRBV19 NA TRBD1 TGTGCCAGTAGCCGACCCGCGCGGCAGGGGGATAATGAAGCTTTCTTT CASSRPARQGDNEAFF
TRBJ2-3 TRBV15 NA TRBD2 TGTGCCACCAATCGCGGGGGGGGCACAGATACGCAGTATTTT CATNRGGGTDTQYF
TRBJ2-5 TRBV7-9 few TRBD2 TGTGCCAGCAGCTTCATATCCCAGCGGGGGGGTACAGAGACCCAGTACTTC CASSFISQRGGTETQYF
TRBJ2-7 TRBV7-8 NA TRBD1 TGTGCCAGCAGCCAAAGGGACAGTCCCGAGCAGTACTTC CASSQRDSPEQYF
TRBJ2-1 TRBV6-5 few TRBD2 TGTGCCAGCAGTTACTTTCCCAGCGGGGGGGAGGATGAGCAGTTCTTC CASSYFPSGGEDEQFF
TRBJ1-5 TRBV12-3/TRBV12-4 few NA TGTGCCAGCAGTTTTGCGGGGGGCAATCAGCCCCAGCATTTT CASSFAGGNQPQHF
TRBJ2-7 TRBV3-1 NA NA TGTGCCAGCAGCCAAGATCAATCGAGGTTCCGCGAGCAGTACTTC CASSQDQSRFREQYF
TRBJ2-2 TRBV4-1 NA TRBD1 TGCGCCAGCAGCCAGCGCCGGACAGGGCTCACCGGGGAGCTGTTTTTT CASSQRRTGLTGELFF
TRBJ2-3 TRBV4-1 NA NA TGCGCCAGCAGCCAAGAAGTCCAAGGGACCACATATAGCACAGATACGCAGTATTTT CASSQEVQGTTYSTDTQYF
TRBJ2-7 TRBV4-3 few TRBD1 TGCGCCAGCAGCCAGTCGCCCGGGACAGCCGCCTACGAGCAGTACTTC CASSQSPGTAAYEQYF
TRBJ2-5 TRBV6-2/TRBV6-3 few TRBD2 TGTGCCATCGACACCGGGACTAGCGGCCTCCAAGAGACCCAGTACTTC CAIDTGTSGLQETQYF
TRBJ2-7 TRBV4-2 NA NA TGTGCCAGCAGCCATCCGGGTCAGGGCGTCTACGAGCAGTACTTC CASSHPGQGVYEQYF
TRBJ1-5 TRBV4-1 once NA TGCGCCAGCAGCCAAAGGGGAAATAGCAATCAGCCCCAGCATTTT CASSQRGNSNQPQHF
TRBJ2-4 TRBV20-1 few TRBD2 TGCAGTGCCGGGGGTGATAGCGGGGGGCCCCACTTAGCCAAAAACATTCAGTACTTC CSAGGDSGGPHLAKNIQYF
TRBJ2-2 TRBV6-5 NA NA TGTGCCAGCAGTTACTCGATGGCGGGGTCGGGGGAGCTGTTTTTT CASSYSMAGSGELFF
TRBJ2-5 TRBV3-1 many TRBD1 TGTGCCAGCAGCCAAGGGGGGCCAGGGGGACAAGAGACCCAGTACTTC CASSQGGPGGQETQYF
TRBJ2-3 TRBV10-3 few TRBD2 TGTGCCATCAGGGGGGGGAGGGAGACGCAGTATTTT CAIRGGRETQYF
TRBJ2-7 TRBV5-5 few NA TGTGCCAGCAGCTTCCGTGGCCTCCACTACGAGCAGTACTTC CASSFRGLHYEQYF
TRBJ2-7 TRBV29-1 many NA TGCAGCGTTGTAGACCCCGGGGCGGCCTACGAGCAGTACTTC CSVVDPGAAYEQYF
TRBJ2-7 TRBV20-1 few NA TGCAGTGCTAGTAGTTGGCAGGTCGCCCACGAGCAGTACTTC CSASSWQVAHEQYF
TRBJ2-3 TRBV4-1 few TRBD2 TGCGCCAGCAGGCGCGGGACTAGCGAATTAGATACGCAGTATTTT CASRRGTSELDTQYF
TRBJ1-2 TRBV7-9 few NA TGTGCCAGCAGCTTCCGGGCCTTGCTATTGGAAGGCTACACCTTC CASSFRALLLEGYTF
TRBJ2-5 TRBV6-6 few NA TGTGCCAGCACTCATCTATGGGGGGCGCGGGAGACCCAGTACTTC CASTHLWGARETQYF
TRBJ2-4 TRBV27 few NA TGTGCCAGCAGTTTGGACGGGCTTCTGGGGGACATTCAGTACTTC CASSLDGLLGDIQYF
TRBJ2-4 TRBV29-1 NA NA TGCAGCGTCTCAGGCCGAAACATTCAGTACTTC CSVSGRNIQYF
TRBJ2-1 TRBV4-1 few NA TGCGCCAGCAGCCCCTATCTTACCACAGGTCTCTACAATGAGCAGTTCTTC CASSPYLTTGLYNEQFF
TRBJ1-1 TRBV6-5 NA NA TGTGCCAGCAGTCAAAACTGGGGGGGCACTGAAGCTTTCTTT CASSQNWGGTEAFF
TRBJ1-6 TRBV4-1 few NA TGCGCCAGCAGCCAAGAAGGGGTAGGCGCGGGTTCACCCCTCCACTTT CASSQEGVGAGSPLHF
TRBJ2-7 TRBV7-6 few TRBD1 TGTGCCAGCAGCAATAGGGACAGCTCCTACGAGCAGTACTTC CASSNRDSSYEQYF
TRBJ2-1 TRBV7-9 NA NA TGTGCCAGCAGCCCCCGCCGTGAGGGCGTCGGGGCGAATGAGCAGTTCTTC CASSPRREGVGANEQFF
TRBJ1-5 TRBV4-1 few NA TGCGCCAGCAGCCAAGGAAACAGGGTGGATCAGCCCCAGCATTTT CASSQGNRVDQPQHF